The TCR beta chain described here comes from a study of T cell changes during pregnancy in multiple sclerosis. Data came from immunoSEQ multiplex PCR; TCRdb stores just in-frame clones and leaves some out. Of about 45,000 clones in the sample, 75% to 95% were seen once. The CDR3 loop spans 14 amino acids. The ends were cut back, 6 bases at V and 4 bases at J, with 15 bases in the middle. CDR1 and CDR2 from the germline V gene are SEHNR and FQNEAQ (reference sequence). The material was CD4+ T cells from peripheral blood mononuclear cells, obtained before pregnancy. The chain uses TRBV7-9 and TRBJ1-1; D is undetermined. This clonotype originated in a female donor with multiple sclerosis, enrolled in a pregnancy study. DNA for the CDR3: TGTGCCAGCAGATACAACCGGGGTTCCACTGAAGCTTTCTTT. Translating it yields CASRYNRGSTEAFF.